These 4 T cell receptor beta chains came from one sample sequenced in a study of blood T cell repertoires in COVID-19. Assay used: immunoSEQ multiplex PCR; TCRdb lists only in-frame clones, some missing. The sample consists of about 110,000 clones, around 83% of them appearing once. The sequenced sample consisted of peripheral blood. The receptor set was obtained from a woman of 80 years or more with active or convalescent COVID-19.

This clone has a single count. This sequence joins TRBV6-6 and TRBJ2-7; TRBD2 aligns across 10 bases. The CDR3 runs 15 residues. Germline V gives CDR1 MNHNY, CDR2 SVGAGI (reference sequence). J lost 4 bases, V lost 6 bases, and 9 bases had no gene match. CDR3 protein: CASRIVLAGEYEQYF. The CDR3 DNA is TGTGCCAGCAGGATAGTTCTAGCGGGAGAGTACGAGCAGTACTTC.

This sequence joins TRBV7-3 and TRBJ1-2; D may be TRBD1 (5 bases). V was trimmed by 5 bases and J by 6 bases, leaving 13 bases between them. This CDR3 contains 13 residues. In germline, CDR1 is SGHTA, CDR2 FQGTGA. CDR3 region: CASSMGQADGYTF. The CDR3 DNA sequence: TGTGCCAGCAGCATGGGGCAGGCGGATGGCTACACCTTC. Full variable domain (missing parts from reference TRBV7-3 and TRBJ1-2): GAGVSQTPSNKVTEKGKYVELRCDPISGHTALYWYRQSLGQGPEFLIYFQGTGAADDSGLPNDRFFAVRPEGSVSTLKIQRTERGDSAVYLCASSMGQADGYTFGSGTRLTVV.

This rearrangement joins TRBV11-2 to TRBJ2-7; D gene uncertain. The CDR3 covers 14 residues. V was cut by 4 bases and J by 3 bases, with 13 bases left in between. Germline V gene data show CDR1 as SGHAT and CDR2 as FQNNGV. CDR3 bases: TGTGCCAGCAGCTGGAGCTCTGGTCACTACGAGCAGTACTTC. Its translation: CASSWSSGHYEQYF.

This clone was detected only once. CDR3 residues: CASRLAGEDNEQFF. CDR3 coding DNA: TGTGCCAGCAGACTAGCGGGAGAGGACAATGAGCAGTTCTTC. V usage is TRBV25-1 and J usage is TRBJ2-1; 11 nucleotides agree with TRBD2. This CDR3 has 14 residues. J lost 5 bases, V lost 6 bases, and 3 bases had no gene match. Germline V gene lookup returns CDR1 MGHDK and CDR2 SYGVNS.